Here is one T cell receptor (beta chain) with its context. The antigen is not known. The sample belongs to a study of breast tumors, draining lymph nodes, adjacent tissues. Study-level findings and limits: Compared with lymph nodes, tumors were less diverse; compared with nontumor tissue, more. Data fit most tumor T cells coming from lymph node, expanding in tumor.

This CDR3 has 14 amino acids. The V gene lost 2 bases and the J gene lost 8 bases, with 13 bases spanning the gap. Germline V gene data show CDR1 as KGHSH and CDR2 as LQKENI. Axillary draining lymph nodes of breast cancer patients supplied the node samples. TCRdb re-analysed the multiplex PCR reads in MiXCR, keeping a single row per CDR3 protein. The sample has under 300,000 distinct CDR3 sequences; 34% are singletons. The rearrangement joins TRBV18 to TRBJ1-3; D is undetermined. The receptor was isolated from a female donor with breast cancer. Some clones in this sample may be carry-over from other donors' samples. Input material: axillary lymph node tissue. The CDR3 DNA is TGTGCCAGCTCACCATCAGATAGCGGCTACACCATATATTTT. Protein product: CASSPSDSGYTIYF.